What follows are 16 T cell receptor beta chains derived from one specimen sequenced in a study of T cells in Graves' hyperthyroidism and ophthalmopathy (dated by TCRdb to about 2019). The library was built by means of multiplex PCR. The reads were generated on an Illumina HiSeq 2000. The TCR beta CDR3 regions were amplified from the RNA transcripts. The TCR CDR3 was subjected to a first round of RT-PCR using the HTBI primer set and the Qiagen OneStep RT-PCR kit. TCRdb took the public reads, trimmed them with fastp at Q25, ran MiXCR for clone calling and kept in-frame beta chains. Rows with one shared CDR3 protein collapse into an entry with the most common genes and DNA. In all, the sample holds some 800,000 distinct CDR3 sequences, and 35% to 45% of those were seen once. The ten largest clones take up 7% to 10% of the sample. The sequenced sample was blood. The receptors here all came from a man younger than 30 with Graves' hyperthyroidism.

This clonotype came up many times. J is TRBJ2-7 and V is TRBV29-1; 8 bases agree with TRBD1. Germline CDR1 is SQVTM and CDR2 is ANQGSEA. With V trimmed by 6 bases and J by 7 bases, 11 bases remained unmatched. This CDR3 has 13 residues. The CDR3 here is CSVGQGPRGEQYF. CDR3 DNA sequence: TGCAGCGTCGGACAGGGCCCACGGGGGGAGCAGTACTTC.

Regarding this clonotype: One end of the junction varies from germline; a read error may be responsible. The chain carries TRBV7-9 and TRBJ1-1; D is perhaps TRBD1 (6 bases). Germline V gives CDR1 SEHNR, CDR2 FQNEAQ (reference sequence). CDR3 length equals 15 residues. CDR3 nucleotides: TGCGCCAGCAGCCAAGGGGACATTGAGGCCACTGAAGCTTTCTTT. Its translation: CASSQGDIEATEAFF.

The genes are TRBV5-1 and TRBJ2-2; TRBD2 matches at 7 bases. The CDR3 is 17 amino acids. CDR1 SGHRS and CDR2 YFSETQ come from the germline V gene. Germline trimming cut 3 bases from V and 2 bases from J; bases unmatched to any gene: 10. CDR3 protein: CASSSLPGLLNTGELFF. The CDR3 coding sequence is TGCGCCAGCAGCTCTCTCCCGGGACTACTTAACACCGGGGAGCTGTTTTTT.

This clonotype was seen many times. This sequence joins TRBV7-9 and TRBJ1-4; the D gene is possibly TRBD1 (5 bases). Germline values: CDR1 SEHNR, CDR2 FQNEAQ (reference sequence). The length of the CDR3 is 15 residues. V was pared by 5 bases and J by 3 bases, with 13 bases between. The CDR3 protein is CASSPWGGSNEKLFF. DNA for the CDR3: TGTGCCAGCAGCCCTTGGGGCGGTTCTAATGAAAAACTGTTTTTT.

CDR3 DNA: TGCAGTGCCGGGGGGGCCAACGTCCTGACTTTC. This codes for CSAGGANVLTF. The rearrangement links TRBV20-1 to TRBJ2-6; no clear D gene. Looked up from germline, CDR1 is DFQATT and CDR2 is SNEGSKA (reference sequence). CDR3 size: 11 residues. Trimming shortened V by 6 bases and J by 4 bases, and 4 bases separated the two germline ends.

There are a few counts of this clonotype. The rearrangement links TRBV9 to TRBJ1-1; D not certain. V was cut by 3 bases and J by 1 base, with 7 bases left in between. Germline lookup yields CDR1 SGDLS and CDR2 YYNGEE. CDR3 length: 13 amino acids. CDR3 DNA sequence: TGTGCCAGCAGCGAGTATCAGAACACTGAAGCTTTCTTT. Its translation is CASSEYQNTEAFF.

This rearrangement joins TRBV20-1 to TRBJ2-5; possibly TRBD2 for D (5 bases). The CDR3 totals 12 residues. V dropped 2 bases and J dropped 4 bases, with 8 bases sitting between them. The V gene's germline CDR1 is DFQATT and CDR2 SNEGSKA (reference sequence). CDR3 residues: CSARLGVETQYF. The DNA for the CDR3 is TGCAGTGCTAGACTCGGGGTAGAGACCCAGTACTTC.

This clonotype was counted a few times. The V call is TRBV5-1, the J call TRBJ2-7; the D is unclear. Trimming took off 0 bases at V and 2 bases at J, with 12 bases between the two ends. Germline-derived CDR1 and CDR2 are SGHRS and YFSETQ. This CDR3 has 15 amino acids. CDR3: CASSLGTNKPYEQYF. As DNA, the CDR3 is TGCGCCAGCAGCTTGGGCACTAACAAGCCCTACGAGCAGTACTTC.

The sample holds one count of this clonotype. In this CDR3 the conserved last residue, phenylalanine or tryptophan, is missing, so a read error is likely. The chain couples TRBV14 to TRBJ2-7; 12 positions agree with TRBD2. The CDR3 sequence is 18 residues long. Germline CDR1 SGHDN, CDR2 FVKESK. The trim removed 4 bases at V and 0 bases at J, leaving 10 bases unmatched. CDR3 bases: TGTGCCAGCAGCCCCTTAGGACTAGCGGGGACTAGCTCCTACGAGCAGTACATC. It translates to CASSPLGLAGTSSYEQYI.

The genes are TRBV10-3 and TRBJ1-2; 7 bases match TRBD1. The CDR3 has 14 amino acids. Germline CDR1 and CDR2: ENHRY and SYGVKD. J gave up 2 bases and V 5 bases, and 5 bases lay outside the gene matches. The CDR3 nucleotides are TGTGCCATCAGTACGGCGGGACAGAACTATGGCTACACCTTC. Translation: CAISTAGQNYGYTF.

Notes on this clonotype: A junction boundary mismatches the germline segment, possibly from a read error. The chain uses TRBV7-7 and TRBJ2-2; D is uncertain. The CDR3 runs 16 residues. Germline loops: CDR1 SSHAT, CDR2 FNYEAQ (reference sequence). The CDR3 region is CASSQVRPANTGELFF. CDR3 sequence (DNA): TGCGCCAGCAGCCAAGTAAGGCCCGCGAACACCGGGGAGCTGTTTTTT. Combining the CDR3 with reference TRBV7-7 and TRBJ2-2 gives the whole variable domain GAGVSQSPRYKVTKRGQDVTLRCDPISSHATLYWYQQALGQGPEFLTYFNYEAQPDKSGLPSDRFSAERPEGSISTLTIQRTEQRDSAMYRCASSQVRPANTGELFFGEGSRLTVL.

This clonotype was seen a handful of times. This chain joins TRBV11-1 and TRBJ2-2, with D unresolved. V dropped 3 bases and J dropped 7 bases, with 9 bases sitting between them. Germline values: CDR1 SGHAT, CDR2 FQDESV (reference sequence). This CDR3 region has 13 residues. The CDR3 loop reads CASSFGPYGELFF. CDR3 nucleotide sequence: TGTGCCAGCAGCTTCGGACCCTACGGGGAGCTGTTTTTT.

The J gene is TRBJ2-5, the V gene TRBV12-3 or TRBV12-4; unclear D gene. CDR3 length equals 13 residues. V lost 3 bases and J lost 7, with 12 bases in between. The CDR3 loop is CASSFSAPPTQYF. CDR3 nucleotides: TGTGCCAGCAGTTTTTCGGCACCTCCGACCCAGTACTTC.

This clonotype was recorded at least ten times. This rearrangement joins TRBV7-9 to TRBJ2-6; D gene uncertain. CDR1 SEHNR and CDR2 FQNEAQ come from the germline V gene (reference sequence). This CDR3 region has 14 residues. The germline V and J ends were trimmed by 8 bases and 1 base, with 9 bases remaining between them. In DNA, the CDR3 is TGTGCCAGCGTTTGGGGTTCTGGGGCCAACGTCCTGACTTTC. Translated: CASVWGSGANVLTF.

V is TRBV24-1 and J is TRBJ2-5; no clear D gene. The CDR3 runs 13 residues. V lost 4 bases and J lost 4, with 9 bases in between. The germline gives CDR1 KGHDR, CDR2 SFDVKD. The CDR3 nucleotides are TGTGCCACCAGTGACCTGCAACTAGAGACCCAGTACTTC. Its protein product is CATSDLQLETQYF.

There are a few counts of this clonotype. The chain joins TRBV4-1 to TRBJ1-4; 8 nucleotides match TRBD1. The CDR3 is 17 residues long. V dropped 4 bases and J dropped 3; count of bases not matched to a gene: 10. Germline CDR1 and CDR2: MGHRA and YSYEKL. CDR3 DNA: TGCGCCAGCAGCCCCGGACAGGGCGAGAATGCTAATGAAAAACTGTTTTTT. The encoded protein is CASSPGQGENANEKLFF.